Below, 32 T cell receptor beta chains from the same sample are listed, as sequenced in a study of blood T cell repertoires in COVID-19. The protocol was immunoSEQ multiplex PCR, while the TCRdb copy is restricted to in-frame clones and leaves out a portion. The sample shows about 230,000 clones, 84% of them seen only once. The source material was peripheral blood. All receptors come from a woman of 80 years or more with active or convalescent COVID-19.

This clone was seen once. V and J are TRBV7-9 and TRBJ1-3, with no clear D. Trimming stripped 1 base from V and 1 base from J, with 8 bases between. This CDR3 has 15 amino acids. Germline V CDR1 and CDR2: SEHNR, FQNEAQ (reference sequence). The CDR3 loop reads CASSLVALSGNTIYF. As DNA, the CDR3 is TGTGCCAGCAGCTTAGTGGCCTTATCTGGAAACACCATATATTTT.

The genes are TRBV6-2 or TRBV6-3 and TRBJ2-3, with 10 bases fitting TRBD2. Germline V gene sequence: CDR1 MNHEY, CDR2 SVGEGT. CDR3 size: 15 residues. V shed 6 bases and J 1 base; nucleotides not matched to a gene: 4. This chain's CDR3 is CASSHGTSGTDTQYF. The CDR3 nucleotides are TGTGCCAGCAGCCATGGGACTAGCGGCACAGATACGCAGTATTTT.

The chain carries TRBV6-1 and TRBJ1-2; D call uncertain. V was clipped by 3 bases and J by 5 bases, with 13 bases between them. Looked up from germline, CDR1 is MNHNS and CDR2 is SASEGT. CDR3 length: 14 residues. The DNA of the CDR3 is TGTGCCAGCAGTGACCCCTCCGGGTGGTATGGCTACACCTTC. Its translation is CASSDPSGWYGYTF.

CDR3: CASTPYSNQPQHF. For the CDR3, the DNA is TGTGCCAGCACACCCTATAGCAATCAGCCCCAGCATTTT. This chain connects TRBV12-3 or TRBV12-4 to TRBJ1-5; D uncertain. Trimming shortened V by 7 bases and J by 0 bases, and 7 bases separated the two germline ends. The CDR3 extends over 13 amino acids.

CDR3 DNA: TGTGCCAGCAGCTTAGAACGGTGGGAGACCCAGTACTTC. Protein sequence: CASSLERWETQYF. The chain carries TRBV7-3 and TRBJ2-5; D remains ambiguous. V lost 2 bases and J lost 5, with 9 bases in between. Germline V CDR1 and CDR2: SGHTA, FQGTGA. The CDR3 sequence is 13 residues long.

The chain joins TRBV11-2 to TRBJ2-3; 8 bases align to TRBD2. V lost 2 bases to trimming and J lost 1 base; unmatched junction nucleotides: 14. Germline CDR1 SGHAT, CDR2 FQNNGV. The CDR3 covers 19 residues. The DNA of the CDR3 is TGTGCCAGCAGCTTATCGCTAGCGGGTGGGGGGTATGGCACAGATACGCAGTATTTT. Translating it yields CASSLSLAGGGYGTDTQYF.

The CDR3, as DNA: TGTGCCAGCAGCTGGACTAGCGGAAGAAACAATGAGCAGTTCTTC. It codes for CASSWTSGRNNEQFF. The chain carries TRBV5-4 and TRBJ2-1; 10 bases are shared with TRBD2. The germline gives CDR1 SGHNT, CDR2 YYREEE (reference sequence). The CDR3 covers 15 residues. Unmatched junction bases numbered 5, after V lost 3 bases and J lost 5 bases. Full variable domain (outside the CDR3, taken from reference TRBV5-4 and TRBJ2-1): ETGVTQSPTHLIKTRGQQVTLRCSSQSGHNTVSWYQQALGQGPQFIFQYYREEENGRGNFPPRFSGLQFPNYSSELNVNALELDDSALYLCASSWTSGRNNEQFFGPGTRLTVL.

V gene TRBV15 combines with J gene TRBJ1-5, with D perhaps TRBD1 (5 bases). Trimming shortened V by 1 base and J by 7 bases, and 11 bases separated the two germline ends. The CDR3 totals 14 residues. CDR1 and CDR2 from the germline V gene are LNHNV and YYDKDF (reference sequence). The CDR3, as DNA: TGTGCCACCAGCAGAGTCCAGGGTAAACAGCCCCAGCATTTT. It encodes CATSRVQGKQPQHF.

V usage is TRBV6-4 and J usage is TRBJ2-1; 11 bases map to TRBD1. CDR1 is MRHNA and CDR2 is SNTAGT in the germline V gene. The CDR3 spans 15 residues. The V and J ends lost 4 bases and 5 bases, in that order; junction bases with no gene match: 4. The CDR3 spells CASSAGQGAHNEQFF. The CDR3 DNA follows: TGTGCCAGCAGTGCTGGACAGGGGGCTCACAATGAGCAGTTCTTC.

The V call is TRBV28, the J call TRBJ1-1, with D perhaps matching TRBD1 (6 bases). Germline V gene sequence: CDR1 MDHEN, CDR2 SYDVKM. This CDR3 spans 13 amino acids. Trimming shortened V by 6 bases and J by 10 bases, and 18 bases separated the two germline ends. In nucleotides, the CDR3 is TGTGCCAGCAGCTTGCCCCAGGGGAGGGGAGCTTTCTTT. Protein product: CASSLPQGRGAFF.

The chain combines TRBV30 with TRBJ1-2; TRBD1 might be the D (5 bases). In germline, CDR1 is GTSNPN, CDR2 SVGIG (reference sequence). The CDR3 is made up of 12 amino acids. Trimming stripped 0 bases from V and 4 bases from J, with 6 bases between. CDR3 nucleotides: TGTGCCTGGAGTGTAGACAGCTATGGCTACACCTTC. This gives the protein CAWSVDSYGYTF.

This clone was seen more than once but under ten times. CDR3 loop: CASSLSSYEQYF. The DNA for the CDR3 is TGTGCCAGCAGCTTGTCGTCCTACGAGCAGTACTTC. The V and J genes are TRBV5-6 and TRBJ2-7, with no clear D. Trimming removed 1 base at V and 1 base at J, with 3 bases between. Germline CDR1 is SGHDT and CDR2 is YYEEEE. The CDR3 length is 12 residues. The whole variable domain, filled in from reference TRBV5-6 and TRBJ2-7, reads DAGVTQSPTHLIKTRGQQVTLRCSPKSGHDTVSWYQQALGQGPQFIFQYYEEEERQRGNFPDRFSGHQFPNYSSELNVNALLLGDSALYLCASSLSSYEQYFGPGTRLTVT.

The CDR3, as DNA: TGTGCCAGCAGCCCTATGACAGGGGGGAATGAAAAACTGTTTTTT. As protein: CASSPMTGGNEKLFF. This chain joins TRBV9 and TRBJ1-4; TRBD1 matches at 9 bases. Unmatched junction bases numbered 6, after V lost 4 bases and J lost 5 bases. CDR1 is SGDLS and CDR2 is YYNGEE in the germline V gene. The CDR3 extends over 15 amino acids.

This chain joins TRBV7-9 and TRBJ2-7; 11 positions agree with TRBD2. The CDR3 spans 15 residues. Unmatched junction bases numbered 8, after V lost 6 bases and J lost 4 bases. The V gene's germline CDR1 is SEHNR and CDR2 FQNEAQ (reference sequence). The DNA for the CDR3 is TGTGCCAGCAGTCCTACTAGCGGGAGTAGTTACGAGCAGTACTTC. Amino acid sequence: CASSPTSGSSYEQYF.

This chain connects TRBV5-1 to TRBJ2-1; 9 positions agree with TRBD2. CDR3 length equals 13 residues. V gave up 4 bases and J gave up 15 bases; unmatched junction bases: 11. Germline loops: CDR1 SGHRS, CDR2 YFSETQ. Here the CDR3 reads CASSLDAGGPPFF. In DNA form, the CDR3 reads TGCGCCAGCAGCCTGGACGCGGGGGGGCCGCCGTTCTTC.

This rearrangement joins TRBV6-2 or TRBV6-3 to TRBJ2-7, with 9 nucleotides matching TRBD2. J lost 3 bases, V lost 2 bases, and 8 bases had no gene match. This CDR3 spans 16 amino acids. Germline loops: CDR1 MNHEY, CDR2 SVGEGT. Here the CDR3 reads CASSYHSSGVIYEQYF. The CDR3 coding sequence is TGTGCCAGCAGTTACCATTCTAGCGGGGTGATCTACGAGCAGTACTTC.

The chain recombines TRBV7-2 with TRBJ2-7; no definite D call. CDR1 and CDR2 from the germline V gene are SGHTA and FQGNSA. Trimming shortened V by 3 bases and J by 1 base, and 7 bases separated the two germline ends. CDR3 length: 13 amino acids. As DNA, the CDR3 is TGTGCCAGCAGCTTGCAGGATTCCTACGAGCAGTACTTC. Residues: CASSLQDSYEQYF. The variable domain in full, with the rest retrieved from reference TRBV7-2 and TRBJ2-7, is GAGVSQSPSNKVTEKGKDVELRCDPISGHTALYWYRQSLGQGLEFLIYFQGNSAPDKSGLPSDRFSAERTGGSVSTLTIQRTQQEDSAVYLCASSLQDSYEQYFGPGTRLTVT.

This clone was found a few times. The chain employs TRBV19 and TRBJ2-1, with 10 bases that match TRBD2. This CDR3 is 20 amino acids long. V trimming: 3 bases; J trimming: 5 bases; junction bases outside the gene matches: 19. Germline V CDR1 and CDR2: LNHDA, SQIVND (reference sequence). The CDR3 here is CASSIRWASGGSTWNNEQFF. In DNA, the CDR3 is TGTGCCAGTAGTATTAGGTGGGCTAGCGGGGGATCTACATGGAACAATGAGCAGTTCTTC.

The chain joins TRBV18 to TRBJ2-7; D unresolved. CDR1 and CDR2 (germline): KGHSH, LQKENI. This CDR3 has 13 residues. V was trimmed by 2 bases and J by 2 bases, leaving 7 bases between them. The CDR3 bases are TGTGCCAGCTCACCAGGCGGCACCTACGAGCAGTACTTC. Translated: CASSPGGTYEQYF.

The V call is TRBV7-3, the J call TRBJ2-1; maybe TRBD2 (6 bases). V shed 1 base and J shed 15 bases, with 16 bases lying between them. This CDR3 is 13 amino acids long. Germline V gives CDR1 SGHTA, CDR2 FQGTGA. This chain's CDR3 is CASSLNVGGPGFF. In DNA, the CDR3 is TGTGCCAGCAGCTTAAACGTGGGAGGCCCGGGGTTCTTC.

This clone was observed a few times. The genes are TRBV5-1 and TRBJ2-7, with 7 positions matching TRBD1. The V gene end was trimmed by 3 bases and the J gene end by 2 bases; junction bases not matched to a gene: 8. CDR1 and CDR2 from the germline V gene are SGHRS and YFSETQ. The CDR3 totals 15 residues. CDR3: CASSSSGQTTYEQYF. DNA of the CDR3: TGCGCCAGCAGCTCCTCGGGACAGACGACCTACGAGCAGTACTTC.

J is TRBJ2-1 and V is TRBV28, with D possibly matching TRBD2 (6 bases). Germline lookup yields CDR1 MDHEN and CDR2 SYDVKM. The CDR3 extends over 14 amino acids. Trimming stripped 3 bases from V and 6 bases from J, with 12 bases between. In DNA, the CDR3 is TGTGCCAGCAGTTTCCTAGGGACTGTCAATGAGCAGTTCTTC. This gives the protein CASSFLGTVNEQFF.

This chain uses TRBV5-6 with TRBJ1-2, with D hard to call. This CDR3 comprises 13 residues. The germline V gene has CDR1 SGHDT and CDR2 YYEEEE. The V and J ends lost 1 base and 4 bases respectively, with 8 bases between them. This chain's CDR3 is CASSLPQSYGYTF. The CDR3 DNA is TGTGCCAGCAGCTTGCCACAGTCCTATGGCTACACCTTC.

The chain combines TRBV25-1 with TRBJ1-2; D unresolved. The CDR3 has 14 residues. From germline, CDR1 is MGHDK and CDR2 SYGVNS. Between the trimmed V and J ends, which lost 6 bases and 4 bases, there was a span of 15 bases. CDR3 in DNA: TGTGCCAGCAGCCGGGCAGGCGGGGTCTATGGCTACACCTTC. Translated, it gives CASSRAGGVYGYTF.

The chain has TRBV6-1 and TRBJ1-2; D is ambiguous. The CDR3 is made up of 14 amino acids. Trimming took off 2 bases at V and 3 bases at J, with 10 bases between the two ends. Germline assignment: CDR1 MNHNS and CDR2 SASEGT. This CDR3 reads CASSEPPDYYGYTF. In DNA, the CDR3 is TGTGCCAGCAGTGAACCCCCGGACTACTATGGCTACACCTTC.

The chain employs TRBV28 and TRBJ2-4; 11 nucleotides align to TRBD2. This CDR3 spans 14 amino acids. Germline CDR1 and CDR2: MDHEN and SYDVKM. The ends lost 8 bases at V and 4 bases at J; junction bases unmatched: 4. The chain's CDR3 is CASQLAGVKNIQYF. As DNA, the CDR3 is TGTGCCAGCCAACTAGCGGGAGTTAAAAACATTCAGTACTTC.

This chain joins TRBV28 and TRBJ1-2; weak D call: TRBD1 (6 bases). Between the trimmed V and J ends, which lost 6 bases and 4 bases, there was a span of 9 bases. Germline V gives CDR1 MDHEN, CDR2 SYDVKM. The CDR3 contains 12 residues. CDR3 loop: CASSRTVYGYTF. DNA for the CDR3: TGTGCCAGCAGCAGGACAGTCTATGGCTACACCTTC.

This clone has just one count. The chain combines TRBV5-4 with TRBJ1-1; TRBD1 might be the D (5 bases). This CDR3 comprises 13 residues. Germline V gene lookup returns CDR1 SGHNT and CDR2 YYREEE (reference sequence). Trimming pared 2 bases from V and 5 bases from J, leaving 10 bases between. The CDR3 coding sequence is TGTGCCAGCAGCTTTAGGGGTGGGACTGAAGCTTTCTTT. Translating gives CASSFRGGTEAFF.

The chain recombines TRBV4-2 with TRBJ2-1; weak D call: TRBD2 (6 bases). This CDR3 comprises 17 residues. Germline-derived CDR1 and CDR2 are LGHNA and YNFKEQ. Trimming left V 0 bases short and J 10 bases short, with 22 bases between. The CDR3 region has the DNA TGTGCCAGCAGCCAAGATAATATAGCGGCTGGAAATACGGAGCAGTTCTTC. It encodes CASSQDNIAAGNTEQFF.

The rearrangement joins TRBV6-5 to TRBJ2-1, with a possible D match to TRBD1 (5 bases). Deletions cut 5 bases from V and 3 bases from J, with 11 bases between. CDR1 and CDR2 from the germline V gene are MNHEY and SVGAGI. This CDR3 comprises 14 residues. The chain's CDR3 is CASSRGQVYNEQFF. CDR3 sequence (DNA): TGTGCCAGCAGTAGGGGTCAGGTCTACAATGAGCAGTTCTTC.

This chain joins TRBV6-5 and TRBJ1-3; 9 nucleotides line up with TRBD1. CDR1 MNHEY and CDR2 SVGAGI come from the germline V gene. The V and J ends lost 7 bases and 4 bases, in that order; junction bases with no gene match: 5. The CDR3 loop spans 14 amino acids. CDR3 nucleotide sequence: TGTGCCAGCAACAACAGGGGGCGGGGAAACACCATATATTTT. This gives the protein CASNNRGRGNTIYF.

The CDR3 region is CASSRPGTSGAYEQYF. In nucleotides, the CDR3 is TGTGCCAGCAGCAGACCAGGGACTAGCGGTGCCTACGAGCAGTACTTC. The V gene is TRBV21-1, the J gene TRBJ2-7; the table's D call, TRBD2, has no DNA check behind it. TRBV21-1 is classified as a pseudogene. This CDR3 comprises 16 residues.